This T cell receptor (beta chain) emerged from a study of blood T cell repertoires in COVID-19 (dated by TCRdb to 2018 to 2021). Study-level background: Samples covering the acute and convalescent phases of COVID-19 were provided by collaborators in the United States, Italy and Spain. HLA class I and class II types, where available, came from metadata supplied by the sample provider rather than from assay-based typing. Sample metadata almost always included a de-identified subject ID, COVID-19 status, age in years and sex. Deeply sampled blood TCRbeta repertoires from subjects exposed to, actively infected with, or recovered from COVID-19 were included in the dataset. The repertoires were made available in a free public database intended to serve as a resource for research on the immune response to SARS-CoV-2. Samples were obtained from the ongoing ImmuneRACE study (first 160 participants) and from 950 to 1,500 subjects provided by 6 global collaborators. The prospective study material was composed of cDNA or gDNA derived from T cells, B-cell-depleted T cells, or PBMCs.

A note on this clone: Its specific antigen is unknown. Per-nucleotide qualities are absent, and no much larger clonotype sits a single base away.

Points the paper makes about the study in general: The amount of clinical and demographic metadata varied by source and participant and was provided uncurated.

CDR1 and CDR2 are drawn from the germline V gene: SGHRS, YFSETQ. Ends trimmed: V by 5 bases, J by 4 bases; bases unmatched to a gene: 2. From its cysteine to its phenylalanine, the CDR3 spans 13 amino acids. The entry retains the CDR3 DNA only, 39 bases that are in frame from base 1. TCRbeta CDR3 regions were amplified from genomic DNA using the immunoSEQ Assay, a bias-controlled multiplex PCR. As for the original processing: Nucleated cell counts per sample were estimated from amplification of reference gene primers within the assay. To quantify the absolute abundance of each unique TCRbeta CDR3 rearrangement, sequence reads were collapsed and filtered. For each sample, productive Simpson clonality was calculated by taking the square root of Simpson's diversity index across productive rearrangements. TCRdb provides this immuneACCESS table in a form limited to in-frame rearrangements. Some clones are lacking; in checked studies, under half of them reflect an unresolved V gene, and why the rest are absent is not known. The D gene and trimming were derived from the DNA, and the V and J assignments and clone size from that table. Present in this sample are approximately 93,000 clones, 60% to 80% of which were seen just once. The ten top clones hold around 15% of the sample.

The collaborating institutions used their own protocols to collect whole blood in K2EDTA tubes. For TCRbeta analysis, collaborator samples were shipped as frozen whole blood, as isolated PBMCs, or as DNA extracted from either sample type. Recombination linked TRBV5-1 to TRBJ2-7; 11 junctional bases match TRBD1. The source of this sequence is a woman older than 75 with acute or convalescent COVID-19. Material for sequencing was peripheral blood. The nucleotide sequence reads TGCGCCAGCAGTGGGGACAGGGGGTACGAGCAGTACTTC. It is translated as CASSGDRGYEQYF. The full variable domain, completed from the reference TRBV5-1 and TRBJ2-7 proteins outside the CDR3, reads KAGVTQTPRYLIKTRGQQVTLSCSPISGHRSVSWYQQTPGQGLQFLFEYFSETQRNKGNFPGRFSGRQFSNSRSEMNVSTLELGDSALYLCASSGDRGYEQYFGPGTRLTVT.